This TCR beta chain comes out of a study of somatic mutations in cytotoxic T cells in rheumatoid arthritis. The CDR3 runs 14 residues. V was pared by 6 bases and J by 0 bases, with 9 bases between. From germline, CDR1 is MDHEN and CDR2 SYDVKM. This clone appeared a single time. The data were produced by immunoSEQ multiplex PCR, yet TCRdb's version contains in-frame clones alone and is incomplete. Among some 29,000 clones listed, 85% to 90% were seen once. Material for sequencing was CD8+ T cells sorted from blood. V is TRBV28 and J is TRBJ1-5; D not certain. The sequence came from an adult with rheumatoid arthritis. The CDR3 sequence is CASRPWNSNQPQHF. CDR3 nucleotide sequence: TGTGCCAGCAGACCGTGGAATAGCAATCAGCCCCAGCATTTT.